The following is a TCR beta chain sequence with its context. Its specific antigen is unknown. No much larger clone exists at a distance of one base, and base qualities are not known. V and J lose 4 bases and 4 bases, and a span of 13 bases separates them. The germline V gene sets CDR1 to SNHLY and CDR2 to FYNNEI. The CDR3 goes from the cysteine to the phenylalanine over 14 residues. The only DNA kept is the CDR3, 42 bases in frame from the first base. This entry belongs to a study of T cell responses to AZD1222 COVID-19 vaccine (TCRdb year 2021). Study-level background: AZD1222 recipients with second doses at about 4 weeks or about 12 weeks were pooled, because spike-specific TCR depth and breadth did not differ between schedules. A total of 233 trial participants underwent TCR sequencing, of whom about 210 had received two doses of AZD1222 and 26 had received two doses of the MenACWY control vaccine. Enrollment into the trials was organized by age into subgroups of 18-55, 56-69 and 70-plus years, and those subgroups contained about 160, 30 and 59 TCR-sequenced participants, respectively. Overall study outcomes, separate from this receptor: The 56-69-year group was small, and its depth increase did not reach significance, likely because of low power. Most participants were white British and females outnumbered males, and the authors suggested that clonal diversity may have been underestimated. After two AZD1222 doses, both the breadth and the depth of spike-specific TCRs were significantly higher than at day 0 and than in MenACWY recipients. No day 14 peak-response samples were available, so repertoires were characterized only after the peak T cell response. CD4 TCRs associated with the vaccine covered the entire spike protein, and the dominant responses were in regions 160-218 and 743-854. Conclusions about previously exposed vaccinees were limited because only a handful of AZD1222 recipients were SARS-CoV-2 seropositive at baseline. Reportedly, close to half of the unique spike-specific TCRs recognized epitopes lying outside the regions that are mutated in the B.1.351 and B.1.1.7 variants.

The CDR3 regions of human TCRbeta chains were analyzed by immunosequencing. In the paper's pipeline: TCRs in the repertoires were compared against a reference library of SARS-CoV-2-specific TCRs that had been generated with the MIRA antigen-specificity platform. Breadth was defined as the fraction of unique TCRs that were SARS-CoV-2-associated. Depth was defined as the fraction of total T cells that were SARS-CoV-2-associated. Using the MIRA data, each spike-specific TCR was assigned both to the spike region to which the TCR was reactive and to a CD4 or CD8 class. Log10-transformed breadth and depth values were compared by one-way ANOVA with Sidak's multiple comparisons tests. Drawn from immuneACCESS, this table holds only the in-frame rearrangements with V and J called that TCRdb kept. Clones are partly lost; checked studies trace under half to an unresolved V gene and leave the rest unexplained. The DNA was the basis for D and trimming; V, J and clone size are from that table. The table for this sample lists about 110,000 clones; around 93% of them were counted only once. Less than 8.5% of the sample goes to the ten largest clones.

This specimen's time point label, per the study, means: baseline before first vaccination. Samples from vaccinated people were obtained from the UK trials COV001 and COV002, which included a single-blind randomized controlled phase 2/3 trial of AZD1222 (ChAdOx1 nCoV-19) in healthy adults. Trial participant PBMC samples were collected at day 0 and day 28 after the second dose for TCRbeta chain sequencing. This sequence was found in an adult in good health. The chain was built from TRBV2 and TRBJ2-5; the D gene is unclear. The material was peripheral blood, obtained on day 0 of AZD1222 vaccination. CDR3 loop: CASSVVNFGETQYF. At the DNA level, the sequence is TGTGCCAGCAGTGTCGTCAACTTCGGAGAGACCCAGTACTTC.